This is a list of T cell receptor beta chains from one sample in a study of T cells in Graves' hyperthyroidism and ophthalmopathy. TCRdb analysed the multiplex PCR reads with MiXCR anew, one entry per CDR3 protein. The sample holds some 270,000 distinct CDR3 sequences, about 25% seen once. Sequenced input: blood. These receptors came from a woman aged 40 to 50 with Graves' ophthalmopathy. CDR3s leave out the opening cysteine and the closing phenylalanine or tryptophan. The order of the fields is clone size, V gene, CDR3 protein. Only some rows state a clone size, as once, few, many or a class for expanded clones.

abundance: many; v_gene: TRBV7-7; CDR3aa: ASSWDRAHEQY
abundance: many; v_gene: TRBV28; CDR3aa: ASSSHRGQGVSSEQY
abundance: many; v_gene: TRBV7-2; CDR3aa: ASSLPSRSQAGELF
abundance: many; v_gene: TRBV20-1; CDR3aa: SAPRDQETQY
abundance: NA; v_gene: TRBV19; CDR3aa: ATTVGAGGRQETQY
abundance: many; v_gene: TRBV24-1; CDR3aa: ATSRDGADEQY
abundance: many; v_gene: TRBV29-1; CDR3aa: SAMLGVSYEQY
abundance: NA; v_gene: TRBV11-2; CDR3aa: ASSLAMGFDGYT
abundance: few; v_gene: TRBV5-4; CDR3aa: ASSPELVGGYEQY
abundance: many; v_gene: TRBV28; CDR3aa: ASSLGGLPSYEQY
abundance: many; v_gene: TRBV6-1; CDR3aa: ASTNREGAYEQY
abundance: many; v_gene: TRBV24-1; CDR3aa: ATSDFFGSNTGELF
abundance: many; v_gene: TRBV4-2; CDR3aa: ASSPRGVSYEQY
abundance: few; v_gene: TRBV27; CDR3aa: ASSSKSSTDTQY
abundance: many; v_gene: TRBV4-2; CDR3aa: ASSPAKHPGTNSPPSSYEQY
abundance: NA; v_gene: TRBV12-3/TRBV12-4; CDR3aa: ASSPGDRETQY
abundance: NA; v_gene: TRBV12-3/TRBV12-4; CDR3aa: ASRLAGGYT
abundance: NA; v_gene: TRBV6-4; CDR3aa: ASNPTSGYEQY
abundance: many; v_gene: TRBV3-1; CDR3aa: ASSPRDNNYGYT
abundance: NA; v_gene: TRBV7-2; CDR3aa: ASSEDWGGYGYT
abundance: NA; v_gene: TRBV12-5; CDR3aa: ASVSGGDQPQH
abundance: NA; v_gene: TRBV6-1; CDR3aa: ASRAHFLGTGELF
abundance: many; v_gene: TRBV20-1; CDR3aa: SARDPAGANTGELF
abundance: many; v_gene: TRBV19; CDR3aa: ASHDRVLGNQPQH
abundance: many; v_gene: TRBV6-1; CDR3aa: ASSDWRDSTKETQY
abundance: many; v_gene: TRBV28; CDR3aa: ASSLPGLAGGNEQY
abundance: many; v_gene: TRBV5-6; CDR3aa: ASSLYGGEPYEQY
abundance: many; v_gene: TRBV6-1; CDR3aa: ASSEAPGAGGLETQY
abundance: few; v_gene: TRBV5-1; CDR3aa: ASSLGGQGEQY
abundance: NA; v_gene: TRBV12-3/TRBV12-4; CDR3aa: ASNLGNPLYEQY
abundance: many; v_gene: TRBV20-1; CDR3aa: SATHGEVMNTEAF
abundance: NA; v_gene: TRBV25-1; CDR3aa: ASSQDLGLETQY
abundance: many; v_gene: TRBV20-1; CDR3aa: SARDGRRANQPQH
abundance: many; v_gene: TRBV6-5; CDR3aa: ASNLQEKEETQY
abundance: NA; v_gene: TRBV28; CDR3aa: ASSGNRGQTYEQY
abundance: few; v_gene: TRBV4-2; CDR3aa: ASSQEGPHEVDSPLH
abundance: NA; v_gene: TRBV11-2; CDR3aa: ASSSELAGGDEQY
abundance: many; v_gene: TRBV5-1; CDR3aa: ASSLAGTGGFGTEAF
abundance: many; v_gene: TRBV4-2; CDR3aa: ASSQLDTSVSYEQY
abundance: NA; v_gene: TRBV6-1; CDR3aa: ASSHGQGAPNQPQH
abundance: many; v_gene: TRBV28; CDR3aa: ASSFGPSHSPRTPETGELF
abundance: NA; v_gene: TRBV27; CDR3aa: ASSRSLGANTEAF
abundance: many; v_gene: TRBV27; CDR3aa: ASSSGRGPYGYT
abundance: NA; v_gene: TRBV20-1; CDR3aa: SGVGGQETQY
abundance: NA; v_gene: TRBV28; CDR3aa: ASRNRDQETQY
abundance: many; v_gene: TRBV5-1; CDR3aa: ASSLGQGGMQPQH
abundance: many; v_gene: TRBV20-1; CDR3aa: SVPTSRGYT
abundance: many; v_gene: TRBV19; CDR3aa: ASSRTGGRNIQY
abundance: NA; v_gene: TRBV12-3/TRBV12-4; CDR3aa: ASSPRTGGTDTQY
abundance: many; v_gene: TRBV12-3/TRBV12-4; CDR3aa: ASINLGGNQPQH
abundance: few; v_gene: TRBV6-1; CDR3aa: ASSDYISYT
abundance: few; v_gene: TRBV20-1; CDR3aa: SARLQGPAYEQY
abundance: many; v_gene: TRBV28; CDR3aa: ASSNPGGSSYEQY
abundance: many; v_gene: TRBV6-5; CDR3aa: ASNLDPGTGNQPQH
abundance: few; v_gene: TRBV20-1; CDR3aa: SARSLGGHLNQPQH